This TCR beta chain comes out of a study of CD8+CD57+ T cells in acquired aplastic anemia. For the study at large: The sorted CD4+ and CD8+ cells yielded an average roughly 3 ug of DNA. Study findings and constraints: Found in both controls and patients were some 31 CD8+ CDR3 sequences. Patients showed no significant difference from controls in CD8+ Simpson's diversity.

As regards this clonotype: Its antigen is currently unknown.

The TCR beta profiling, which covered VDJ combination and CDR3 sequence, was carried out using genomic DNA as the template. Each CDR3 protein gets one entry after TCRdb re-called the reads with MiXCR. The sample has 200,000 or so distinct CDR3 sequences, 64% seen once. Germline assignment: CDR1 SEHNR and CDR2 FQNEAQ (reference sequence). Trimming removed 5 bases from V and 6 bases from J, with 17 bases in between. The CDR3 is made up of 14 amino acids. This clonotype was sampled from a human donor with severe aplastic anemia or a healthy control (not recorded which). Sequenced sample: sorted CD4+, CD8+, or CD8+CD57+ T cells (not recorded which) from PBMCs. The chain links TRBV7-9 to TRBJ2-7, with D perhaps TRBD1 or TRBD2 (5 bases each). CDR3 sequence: CASSPRDGFSEQYF. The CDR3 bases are TGTGCCAGCAGCCCCCGGGACGGGTTTTCCGAGCAGTACTTC.